These T cell receptor beta chains were read from a single sample in a study of cytomegalovirus exposure and HLA in healthy donors. Repertoires were generated with immunoSEQ multiplex PCR, while TCRdb's copy carries only in-frame clones and drops some. Among around 200,000 clones, about four fifths were seen once, and the ten largest hold more than 4%. The sample taken for sequencing was PBMCs. These receptors came from a young man in good health and CMV-seropositive. The conserved cysteine and the conserved F or W are not part of the CDR3 here. Only some rows state a clone size, as once, few, many or a class for expanded clones.

ASQGQGGYEQY | TRBJ2-7 | few | TRBV5-1
AWSVRGTDTQY | TRBJ2-3 | NA | TRBV30
ASSRQSNEKLF | TRBJ1-4 | NA | TRBV28
ASSYIRDDDATEAF | TRBJ1-1 | NA | TRBV7-9
ASSQNRVANTEAF | TRBJ1-1 | once | TRBV7-2
ASSVGGGGYGYT | TRBJ1-2 | once | TRBV9
ASSLLGGIQETQY | TRBJ2-5 | NA | TRBV28
ASSVQTSTDTQY | TRBJ2-3 | NA | TRBV9
AWNRDTGISPLH | TRBJ1-6 | NA | TRBV30
ASSLSGGVSNQPQH | TRBJ1-5 | NA | TRBV7-9
SVDWTGRNTEAF | TRBJ1-1 | once | TRBV29-1
ASRVLSGVRQF | TRBJ2-1 | few | TRBV2
ASSPRGPEAF | TRBJ1-1 | NA | TRBV7-9
ASSYSIDSFRPLH | TRBJ1-6 | few | TRBV6-5
ASSPGTGNYEQY | TRBJ2-7 | few | TRBV6-1
ASSSRPNTEAF | TRBJ1-1 | NA | TRBV7-2
ASTSPRLIHPQH | TRBJ1-5 | NA | TRBV28
ASSSGQNTEAF | TRBJ1-1 | NA | TRBV28
ASKAAETQY | TRBJ2-5 | NA | TRBV7-3
ASSFTSGSSYEQY | TRBJ2-7 | once | TRBV6-5
ASGVDRGETQY | TRBJ2-5 | NA | TRBV12-5
ASSFGAGSTDTQY | TRBJ2-3 | NA | TRBV28
ASSLYSSGRHEQY | NA | once | TRBV28
ASSLAADIYGYT | TRBJ1-2 | few | TRBV7-8
ASSIAALAGGQF | TRBJ2-1 | NA | TRBV19
ASSPRLLSSYNEQF | TRBJ2-1 | NA | TRBV7-8
ASYGGERNSPLH | TRBJ1-6 | NA | TRBV6-5
ASSGRLAIFLTDTQY | TRBJ2-3 | NA | TRBV2
ASSPALRGREQY | TRBJ2-7 | NA | TRBV11-2
ASSLFPDRANYGYT | TRBJ1-2 | once | TRBV7-2
ASGQAEYTEAF | TRBJ1-1 | NA | TRBV6-5
ATSRGRDLPYNEQF | TRBJ2-1 | few | TRBV15
ASSPAADNQPQH | TRBJ1-5 | NA | TRBV18
SVARVMNTEAF | TRBJ1-1 | NA | TRBV29-1
ASSPGTSGDTQY | TRBJ2-3 | NA | TRBV18
ASSIGWGQGNTGELF | TRBJ2-2 | NA | TRBV27
ASSLAGGQRI | TRBJ2-1 | NA | TRBV7-2
ASRAERADTQY | TRBJ2-3 | NA | TRBV6-1
ASSFRLAADTQY | TRBJ2-3 | NA | TRBV27
ASSLVGRAGGSNEQF | TRBJ2-1 | NA | TRBV11-2
ASPGTDTQY | TRBJ2-3 | NA | TRBV6-1
SASTGYNQPQH | TRBJ1-5 | few | TRBV29-1
SSSLGGTGDGYT | TRBJ1-2 | NA | TRBV29-1
ASSLDAGEWGQPYNEQF | TRBJ2-1 | NA | TRBV28
SVEVYGRGYT | TRBJ1-2 | few | TRBV29-1
ASSYSFPSTDTQY | TRBJ2-3 | NA | TRBV6-5
ATAQRGWDYEQY | TRBJ2-7 | NA | TRBV2
ASSIDPSGYYNEQF | TRBJ2-1 | NA | TRBV19
ASSRTGGNEQF | TRBJ2-1 | few | TRBV28
ASSLSISAGRARYEQY | TRBJ2-7 | NA | TRBV27
ASSPGLSTNEKLF | TRBJ1-4 | NA | TRBV27
ASSFQGDTEAF | TRBJ1-1 | NA | TRBV11-1
AWSVSGTQY | TRBJ2-5 | NA | TRBV30
ASSLSAGAEAF | TRBJ1-1 | NA | TRBV27
ASSLMGAGVFDEQY | TRBJ2-7 | NA | TRBV7-9